One and the same sample provided the 7 T cell receptor beta chains below, sequenced in a study of blood T cell repertoires in COVID-19. Produced via immunoSEQ multiplex PCR; TCRdb's table is partial and in-frame only. Of approximately 270,000 clones listed, more than 85% are singletons. Source material: peripheral blood. These receptors were collected from a man aged 30 to 45 with acute or convalescent COVID-19.

V is TRBV9 and J is TRBJ2-5; 13 nucleotides align to TRBD2. CDR1 is SGDLS, CDR2 YYNGEE, per germline. The ends lost 0 bases at V and 4 bases at J; junction bases unmatched: 3. The CDR3 contains 16 residues. The CDR3 region has the DNA TGTGCCAGCAGCGTAGGTACTAGCGGGAGGGGAGAGACCCAGTACTTC. Its translation is CASSVGTSGRGETQYF.

The J gene is TRBJ1-2, the V gene TRBV28; the D is unclear. Between the trimmed V and J ends, which lost 3 bases and 8 bases, there was a span of 19 bases. CDR3 length: 15 amino acids. CDR1 and CDR2 from the germline V gene are MDHEN and SYDVKM. The CDR3 is CASSFSLEASGGYTF. CDR3 nucleotides: TGTGCCAGCAGTTTCAGCTTGGAGGCCTCGGGGGGCTACACCTTC.

The chain couples TRBV7-9 to TRBJ1-2, with TRBD1 matching 9 bases. V shed 3 bases, J shed 3 bases, and the junction held 2 bases outside the gene matches. This CDR3 contains 14 residues. CDR1 is SEHNR and CDR2 is FQNEAQ in the germline V gene (reference sequence). Here the CDR3 DNA reads TGTGCCAGCAGCTTGGGACAGGGAGACTATGGCTACACCTTC. Amino acid sequence: CASSLGQGDYGYTF. The variable domain in full, completed from reference TRBV7-9 and TRBJ1-2, reads DTGVSQNPRHKITKRGQNVTFRCDPISEHNRLYWYRQTLGQGPEFLTYFQNEAQLEKSRLLSDRFSAERPKGSFSTLEIQRTEQGDSAMYLCASSLGQGDYGYTFGSGTRLTVV.

The V and J genes are TRBV6-5 and TRBJ2-7, with D maybe TRBD2 (6 bases). This CDR3 is 15 amino acids long. V lost 2 bases and J lost 2, with 13 bases in between. Germline V gene sequence: CDR1 MNHEY, CDR2 SVGAGI. The CDR3 bases are TGTGCCAGCAGTTACCGGGACTCAGAAACCTACGAGCAGTACTTC. It specifies CASSYRDSETYEQYF.

The CDR3 loop reads CASSSTSGYGVQYF. The CDR3 region has the DNA TGTGCCAGCAGTTCTACTAGCGGTTACGGGGTTCAGTACTTC. This chain links TRBV28 with TRBJ2-4, with TRBD2 identical over 8 bases. V lost 4 bases and J lost 11; bases outside the gene matches: 10. The CDR3 is 14 amino acids. Germline-derived CDR1 and CDR2 are MDHEN and SYDVKM.

CDR3 amino acids: CAWTRTLRNSPLHF. The CDR3 DNA reads as TGTGCCTGGACCCGGACACTAAGAAATTCACCCCTCCACTTT. The chain uses TRBV30 and TRBJ1-6, with D perhaps matching TRBD1 (5 bases). The CDR3 has 14 amino acids. Looked up from germline, CDR1 is GTSNPN and CDR2 is SVGIG (reference sequence). Trimming shortened V by 4 bases and J by 7 bases, and 14 bases separated the two germline ends. The whole variable domain, remainder taken from reference TRBV30 and TRBJ1-6, is SQTIHQWPATLVQPVGSPLSLECTVEGTSNPNLYWYRQAAGRGLQLLFYSVGIGQISSEVPQNLSASRPQDRQFILSSKKLLLSDSGFYLCAWTRTLRNSPLHFGNGTRLTVT.

The chain links TRBV6-5 to TRBJ1-4, with 7 bases fitting TRBD1. Germline values: CDR1 MNHEY, CDR2 SVGAGI. Trimming removed 6 bases from V and 1 base from J; junction bases left unmatched: 2. The CDR3 is made up of 14 amino acids. CDR3: CASRDRITNEKLFF. CDR3 in DNA: TGTGCCAGCAGGGACAGGATAACTAATGAAAAACTGTTTTTT.